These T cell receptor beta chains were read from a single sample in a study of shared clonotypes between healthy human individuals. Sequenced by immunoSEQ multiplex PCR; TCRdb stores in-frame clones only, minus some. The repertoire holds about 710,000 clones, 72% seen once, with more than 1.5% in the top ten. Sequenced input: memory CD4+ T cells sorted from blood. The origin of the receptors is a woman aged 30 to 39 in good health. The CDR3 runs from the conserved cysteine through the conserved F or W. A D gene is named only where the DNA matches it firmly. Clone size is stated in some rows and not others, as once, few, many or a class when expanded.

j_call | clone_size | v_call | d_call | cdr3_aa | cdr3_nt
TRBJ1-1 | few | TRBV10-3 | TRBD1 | CAITPTGRTEAFF | TGTGCCATCACCCCGACAGGGAGGACTGAAGCTTTCTTT
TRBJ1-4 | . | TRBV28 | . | CASGGQVGANEKLFF | TGTGCCAGCGGAGGTCAGGTCGGGGCTAATGAAAAACTGTTTTTT
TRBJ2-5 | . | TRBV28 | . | CASSPPHVETQYF | TGTGCCAGCAGCCCCCCCCATGTTGAGACCCAGTACTTC
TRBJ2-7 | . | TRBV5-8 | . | CASNKKPPARLEYEQYF | TGTGCCAGCAATAAAAAACCCCCTGCCAGATTAGAATACGAGCAGTACTTC
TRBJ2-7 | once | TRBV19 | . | CASSWKHGGYYEQYF | TGTGCCAGTAGTTGGAAGCATGGCGGGTACTACGAGCAGTACTTC
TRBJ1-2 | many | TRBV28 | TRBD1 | CASSQPGTGGLSSGGYTF | TGTGCCAGCAGCCAACCTGGGACAGGGGGCCTTTCGAGCGGTGGCTACACCTTC
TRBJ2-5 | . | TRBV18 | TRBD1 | CASSPTDRTEKTQYF | TGTGCCAGCTCTCCGACGGACAGGACGGAAAAGACCCAGTACTTC
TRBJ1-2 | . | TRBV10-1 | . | CASSGTGIHGYTF | TGCGCCAGCAGCGGCACAGGGATCCATGGCTACACCTTC
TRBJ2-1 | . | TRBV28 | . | CASSDPAHRDLSYNEQFF | TGTGCCAGCAGCGATCCTGCTCACCGGGACCTCTCCTACAATGAGCAGTTCTTC
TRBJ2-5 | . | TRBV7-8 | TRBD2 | CASSKGLTSGYQETQYF | TGTGCCAGCAGCAAGGGCCTGACTAGCGGGTACCAAGAGACCCAGTACTTC
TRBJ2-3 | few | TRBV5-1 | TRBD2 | CASSLPPGRPSTDTQYF | TGCGCCAGCAGCTTGCCACCCGGGAGGCCCAGCACAGATACGCAGTATTTT
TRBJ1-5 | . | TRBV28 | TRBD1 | CASSFRQGDDQPQHF | TGTGCCAGCAGTTTCAGACAGGGCGACGATCAGCCCCAGCATTTT
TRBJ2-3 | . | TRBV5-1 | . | CASSPGLRTDTQYF | TGCGCCAGCAGCCCAGGACTGCGCACAGATACGCAGTATTTT
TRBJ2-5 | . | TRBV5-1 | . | CASRSTGTSQETQYF | TGCGCCAGCAGGAGTACAGGGACATCACAAGAGACCCAGTACTTC
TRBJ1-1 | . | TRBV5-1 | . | CASSLAGGNTEAFF | TGCGCCAGCAGCTTGGCCGGTGGGAACACTGAAGCTTTCTTT
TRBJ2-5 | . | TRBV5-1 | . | CASSKQLQETQYF | TGCGCCAGCAGCAAACAGCTCCAAGAGACCCAGTACTTC
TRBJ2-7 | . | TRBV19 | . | CASSSVGGNYEQYF | TGTGCCAGTAGTTCGGTGGGGGGAAACTACGAGCAGTACTTC
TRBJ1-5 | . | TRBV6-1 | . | CASSVGGSGYQPQHF | TGTGCCAGCAGTGTCGGGGGGTCCGGGTATCAGCCCCAGCATTTT
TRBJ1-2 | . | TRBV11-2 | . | CASSFTTLYGYTF | TGTGCCAGCAGCTTTACCACACTCTATGGCTACACCTTC
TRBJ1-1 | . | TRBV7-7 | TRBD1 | CASSSDRDTEAFF | TGTGCCAGCAGCTCCGACAGGGATACTGAAGCTTTCTTT
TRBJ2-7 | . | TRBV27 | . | CASSHRDREAYEQYF | TGTGCCAGCAGTCACCGGGACCGAGAAGCCTACGAGCAGTACTTC
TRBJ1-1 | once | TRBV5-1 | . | CASSFDSQSGTEAFF | TGCGCCAGCAGCTTTGACAGTCAAAGTGGCACTGAAGCTTTCTTT
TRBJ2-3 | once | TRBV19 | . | CASSMPATTDTQYF | TGTGCCAGTAGTATGCCAGCTACCACAGATACGCAGTATTTT
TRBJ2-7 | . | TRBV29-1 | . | CSVRSSRTDSYEQYF | TGCAGCGTCCGTTCATCCCGGACAGATTCCTACGAGCAGTACTTC
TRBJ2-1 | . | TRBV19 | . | CASSIVMGNEQFF | TGTGCCAGTAGTATAGTAATGGGCAATGAGCAGTTCTTC
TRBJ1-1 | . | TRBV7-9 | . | CASSWPVGGLNTEAFF | TGTGCCAGCAGCTGGCCCGTGGGGGGCTTGAACACTGAAGCTTTCTTT
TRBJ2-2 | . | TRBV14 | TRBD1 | CASSQTDRGRVGELFF | TGTGCCAGCAGCCAGACGGACAGGGGGCGGGTCGGGGAGCTGTTTTTT
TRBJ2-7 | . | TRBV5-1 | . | CASGRGDPYEQYF | TGCGCCAGCGGAAGAGGGGACCCCTACGAGCAGTACTTC
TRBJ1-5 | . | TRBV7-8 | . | CASSLSGGGQPQHF | TGTGCCAGCAGCTTAAGCGGGGGTGGGCAGCCCCAGCATTTT
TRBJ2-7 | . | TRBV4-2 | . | CASSQDPGNYEQYF | TGTGCCAGCAGCCAAGATCCGGGAAACTACGAGCAGTACTTC
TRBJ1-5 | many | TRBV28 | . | CAISAAVSVWWHQPQHF | TGTGCCATCTCAGCTGCGGTCTCCGTATGGTGGCATCAGCCCCAGCATTTT
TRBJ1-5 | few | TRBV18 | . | CASSFQVTGPQHF | TGTGCCAGCTCCTTCCAGGTCACCGGGCCCCAGCATTTT
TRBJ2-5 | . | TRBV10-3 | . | CAISEEEVETQYF | TGTGCCATCAGTGAGGAGGAGGTAGAGACCCAGTACTTC
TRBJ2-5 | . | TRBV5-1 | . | CASSLEQGPSVETQYF | TGCGCCAGCAGCTTGGAACAGGGCCCTAGTGTGGAGACCCAGTACTTC
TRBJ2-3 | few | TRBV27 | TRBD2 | CATGAAGVAHTQYF | TGTGCCACGGGAGCAGCGGGAGTCGCTCATACGCAGTATTTT
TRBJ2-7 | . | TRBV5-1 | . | CASSLVQTYEQYF | TGCGCCAGCAGCTTGGTCCAGACCTACGAGCAGTACTTC
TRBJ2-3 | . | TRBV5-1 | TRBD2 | CASQASGRETDTQYF | TGCGCCAGCCAGGCTAGCGGGAGGGAGACAGATACGCAGTATTTT
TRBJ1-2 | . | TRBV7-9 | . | CASSMYREDYGYTF | TGTGCCAGCAGCATGTACAGGGAAGACTATGGCTACACCTTC
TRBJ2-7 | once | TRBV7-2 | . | CASSLGTPPYEQYF | TGTGCCAGCAGCTTAGGGACTCCTCCCTACGAGCAGTACTTC
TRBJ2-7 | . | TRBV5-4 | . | CASSYGEIEQYF | TGTGCCAGCAGCTACGGGGAAATCGAGCAGTACTTC
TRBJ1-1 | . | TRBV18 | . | CASSDRVTEAFF | TGTGCCAGCTCAGATAGGGTTACTGAAGCTTTCTTT
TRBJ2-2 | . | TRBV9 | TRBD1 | CASSPGQGGTGELFF | TGTGCCAGCAGCCCGGGACAGGGAGGTACCGGGGAGCTGTTTTTT